One and the same sample provided the 3 T cell receptor beta chains below, sequenced in a study of blood T cells in healthy people across ages. A J-beta primer mix and a sample-barcoded 5' primer were used in a second PCR of roughly 6 to 12 cycles. TCRdb re-analysed the 5' RACE reads in MiXCR, keeping a single row per CDR3 protein. The top ten hold roughly 10% of the sample, which has approximately 960,000 distinct CDR3 sequences, about 28% seen once. These data also formed part of another study, on T cells of mothers and their children.

The material sequenced was blood. These TCRs come from a woman aged 35 to 49 in good health.

In this sample, this clonotype turned up many times. The rearrangement uses TRBV7-6 and TRBJ2-1; the match to TRBD2 covers 11 bases. V lost 5 bases and J lost 4; bases outside the gene matches: 7. The CDR3 loop spans 16 amino acids. Germline-derived CDR1 and CDR2 are SGHVS and FNYEAQ. The CDR3 is CASSQEGTSGYNEQFF. CDR3 DNA sequence: TGTGCCAGCAGCCAGGAAGGGACTAGCGGTTACAATGAGCAGTTCTTC. The variable domain in full, with the rest retrieved from reference TRBV7-6 and TRBJ2-1, is GAGVSQSPRYKVTKRGQDVALRCDPISGHVSLYWYRQALGQGPEFLTYFNYEAQQDKSGLPNDRFSAERPEGSISTLTIQRTEQRDSAMYRCASSQEGTSGYNEQFFGPGTRLTVL.

The V call is TRBV12-3 or TRBV12-4, the J call TRBJ1-5; perhaps TRBD1 as D (5 bases). Trimming cost V 7 bases and J 7 bases, with 17 bases left between them. The CDR3 has 14 residues. The CDR3: CASTSGLEGQPQHF. The CDR3, as DNA: TGTGCCAGCACCTCAGGGTTGGAGGGGCAGCCCCAGCATTTT.

This clonotype has a count of ten or more. This chain links TRBV7-8 with TRBJ2-7; 8 positions agree with TRBD1. The CDR3 extends over 14 amino acids. Germline CDR1 SGHVS, CDR2 FQNEAQ. Trimming took 5 bases from V and 6 from J; bases not matched to a gene: 9. CDR3 bases: TGTGCCAGCAGCGCCGGACAGGGTATCGGCGAGCAGTACTTC. Its protein product is CASSAGQGIGEQYF. Combining the CDR3 with reference TRBV7-8 and TRBJ2-7 gives the whole variable domain GAGVSQSPRYKVAKRGQDVALRCDPISGHVSLFWYQQALGQGPEFLTYFQNEAQLDKSGLPSDRFFAERPEGSVSTLKIQRTQQEDSAVYLCASSAGQGIGEQYFGPGTRLTVT.